This T cell receptor (beta chain) was sequenced in a study of cytomegalovirus exposure and HLA in healthy donors (dated by TCRdb to the late 2010s). Context from the whole study: In an earlier analysis of 550 to 750 of the donors, roughly 300 Gb of sequence data and 90 million to 120 million unique TCR beta sequences from some 170 million T cells were reported. About 280 gigabases of sequencing data and 80 million or so unique TCR sequences were included in an early release covering about 700 HLA-typed donors. Of the roughly 410 genotyped donors, roughly 80% were placed in the genetic ancestry cluster associated with self-reported Caucasian donors. The aim of the study was to test whether cataloging public T cell receptors could identify signatures of past pathogen exposure. The study profiled the T cell repertoires of approximately 700 subjects by immunosequencing and related them to cytomegalovirus serostatus. In addition to the first cohort of roughly 700 subjects, a separate validation cohort of 130 or so different subjects was used. High-throughput TCR immunosequencing, statistical association of individual TCRs with disease status, and machine learning were combined to predict cytomegalovirus infection status. A later analysis re-analyzed previously published TCR beta repertoires from roughly 600 donors and added high-resolution HLA genotyping to study TCR occurrence patterns. Rather than drawing on any new phenotypic data, the later analysis identified candidate immune exposures from TCR beta sequences and the way those sequences occurred across donors. An earlier analysis of approximately 640 of the donors applied high-throughput TCR beta sequencing to assess whether each TCR beta V gene segment acted as functional or pseudogenic. Alongside the repertoire data, information on donor age, sex, ethnicity and CMV serostatus was compiled. In a later genetic analysis, genome-wide SNP genotypes for about three fifths of the roughly 670 donors were used, and that subset was treated as a discovery cohort. All discovery cohort repertoires had been generated using a single sequencing platform. HLA typing covered class I and class II loci at four-digit resolution. Typing coverage differed by locus: A, B, C, DRB1 and DQB1 were typed in roughly 620-640 donors, DQA1 in 522, DPA1 in 600 to 610, and DPB1 in around 490. A few DR-DQ haplotypes were handled as single units for association and clustering because linkage in the cohort was strong. Among 300 to 450 genotyped donors of the cohort, an average of 235,054 unique TCR beta nucleotide sequences were sequenced per donor, 15% to 20% of them non-productive. What the authors observed across the whole study: This cohort had only TCR beta chains sequenced, and the lack of alpha or paired-chain data limited which features could be detected. A few of the identified cytomegalovirus-associated TCR beta chains were confirmed in vitro to be specific for cytomegalovirus antigens. A later analysis found that most CMV-associated TCR beta chains appeared HLA-restricted, with HLA associations seemingly driven largely by CMV exposure. In a later genetic analysis, a missense DCLRE1C variant was associated with V-gene and J-gene trimming of TCR beta chains, and the association was replicated in an independent cohort. The sequencing pipeline was judged likely to have produced a cluster of highly shared sequence variants as a technical artifact. When HLA alleles, especially DR and DQ, strongly co-occurred, TCR associations were difficult to assign to individual alleles. The classifier was reported to diagnose cytomegalovirus status with high specificity and sensitivity in both the original cohort and the validation cohort. Linkage disequilibrium might explain the correlated functional status among segregating V segments, but an unknown experimental factor could not be excluded. In a later analysis, the rate of TCR association differed among HLA loci, with DRB1 alleles having the most associated TCRs and HLA-C alleles having the fewest. A later genetic analysis reported fewer N-insertions in productive TCRs among donors in an Asian-associated ancestry cluster than the roughly 650-donor mean. Approximately 16 rarely observed V segments, including chromosome 9 orphons, were excluded from the earlier analysis of almost 600 of the donors because counts were too low. Because HLA typing was unavailable for some donors at each locus, only the typed subset was used in association tests. In an earlier analysis of more than 500 of the donors, most TCR beta V segments appeared in productive rearrangements about 87% or about 30% of the time, broadly matching IMGT annotations. Some IMGT-functional V segments, including TRBV6-2 and TRBV6-3, could not be told apart with the 87-base-pair reads, so those segments were excluded. In a later analysis, HLA-associated TCR beta chains showed more clonal expansion and lower generation probabilities than non-associated chains that were equally common. Specific HLA alleles were associated with around 18,000 TCR beta sequences at a false discovery rate of 0.05 in a later analysis. In the study, around 160 TCR beta chains were listed as associated with cytomegalovirus. The authors suggested that the approach could potentially be extended to other disease states and immunological phenotypes. Several of the top co-occurrence clusters appeared to be linked to parvovirus B19, influenza, CMV and Epstein-Barr virus, according to a later analysis. Roughly uniform sequencing depth across donors was assumed in presence/absence analyses, although this assumption may not hold. A further reported finding was that TCR beta sequences accurately predicted the HLA-A and HLA-B alleles for most subjects in the first cohort. CMV serostatus was the only immune exposure information available for the cohort. Most TCR sequences were seen in very few donors, while some public TCRs were found in many individuals.

From cysteine to phenylalanine, the CDR3 is 17 amino acids long. The sequence is cut down to CDR3 DNA, 51 bases in frame from base 1. At the junction V is shortened by 4 bases and J by 4 bases; bases outside the gene matches: 6. CDR1 and CDR2, per the germline V gene, are SGHRS and YFSETQ. The cohort comprised fewer than 750 healthy bone marrow donors. Cohort members were all nominally healthy when sampled, although unrecorded immune exposures were likely present. The donor tested CMV seropositive and was one of the 289 seropositive cohort members. A peripheral blood sample was provided by each donor, and peripheral blood mononuclear cells were used for TCR beta sequencing. Genomic DNA was extracted from the blood cell samples with the Qiagen DNeasy Blood Extraction Kit. Libraries were constructed by the immunoSEQ multiplex PCR assay. For the multiplex PCR, a mixture combining 60 forward primers for TCR Vbeta segments and 13 reverse primers for TCR Jbeta segments was used. The CDR3 region of rearranged TCR beta genes was amplified from genomic DNA by a multiplex PCR assay. On the Illumina HiSeq System, the amplified TCR beta libraries were sequenced as 87-base-pair reads. Processing in the source paper ran as follows. A later analysis counted around 72 million unique TCR beta chains across the roughly 700 repertoires, and roughly 9.9 million of these chains were shared by at least two donors. A nearest-neighbor algorithm error-corrected the raw reads and collapsed the reads into unique sequences, merging closely related sequences to remove PCR and sequencing errors. V, D and J gene segments were assigned by aligning CDR3 sequences to IMGT reference sequences. For a sequence to be retained, at least a six-nucleotide match to both a V gene segment and a J gene segment was required. A rearrangement counted as productive if the CDR3 had no stop codons and remained in frame with V and J, and every other rearrangement counted as non-productive. Following IMGT convention, CDR3 was defined as the stretch from the second conserved V-encoded cysteine up to the conserved J-encoded phenylalanine. Sequences without an unambiguous match to a single V gene segment were excluded from the earlier analysis of 450 to 750 of the donors. An earlier analysis of 550 to 650 of the donors classified V segments as functional when productive rearrangements were above 56.7% and as segregating when the standard deviation between donors was above 5%. A statistical classification framework was built for diagnosing cytomegalovirus status from the catalog of TCR beta chain sequences. V and J gene assignment, in a later analysis, came from comparing TCR nucleotide sequences with IMGT/GENE-DB human TR gene sequences. Using the TCRdist pipeline, a later analysis assigned CDR3 sequences along with most-parsimonious VDJ recombination scenarios. In a later analysis, every TCR beta chain was defined by the combination of its CDR3 amino acid sequence and its V-gene family, and reads without a unique V-gene family were dropped. To address suspected cross-contamination and a sequencing artifact, a later analysis removed 450 to 700 highly shared, low-generation-probability nucleotide sequences. In a later analysis, a clonal expansion index was calculated for each public chain from normalized within-repertoire ranks of inferred template counts. In a later analysis, generation probabilities were computed using a VDJ recombination model fitted to out-of-frame rearrangements, and the results were checked against IGoR. A later analysis scored TCR-TCR, TCR-HLA and TCR-CMV co-occurrence with hypergeometric tests, applying a repertoire-size bias correction to TCR pairs. A later analysis estimated false discovery rates by permuting HLA or CMV assignments 20 times. In a later analysis, co-occurring TCRs were grouped with DBSCAN, and TCRdist sequence similarity was added when clustering was performed within HLA-allele-positive subsets. Repertoires with fewer than 30,000 or more than 120,000 public chains, plus five repertoires with anomalous nucleotide sharing, were excluded from co-occurrence clustering. TCRdb took this table from immuneACCESS and kept in-frame rearrangements with V and J called. Such tables lack part of the clones; where checked against another copy, unresolved V genes explain under half of the gap, and the rest is unexplained. V and J calls plus clone size are reproduced from that table; the DNA served to infer D and trimming. The sample profile shows roughly 92,000 clones; nearly 80% of them were found once. The ten largest clonotypes hold about 23% of the sample.

The count of this clone is one. Its antigen is still unknown. No much larger clone is present one base from it, and per-base qualities are unavailable. Sequences were obtained from PBMCs. The receptor was isolated from a woman aged 50 to 60 in good health and CMV-seropositive. The chain employs TRBV5-1 and TRBJ2-3; TRBD2 aligns with 16 central bases. The sequence in DNA is TGCGCCAGCAGCACGGGACTAGCGGGGGGGCGGCCAGATACGCAGTATTTT. This yields the protein CASSTGLAGGRPDTQYF.